The 2 T cell receptor beta chains in this list originate from one sample, sequenced in a study of CXCR3-negative and CXCR3-positive naive CD8 T cells. The study's findings and limits: CXCR3-positive naive cells carried more hydrophobic TRB CDR3s than CXCR3-negative ones.

5' RACE with UMI labels generated the TRB cDNA libraries. Using the 5' RACE reads, TCRdb records one entry per CDR3 protein without DNA. This listing includes 50,000 to 60,000 distinct CDR3 sequences. Their cognate antigens are unknown. The source material was naive CXCR3+ CD8+ T cells from blood. Subset described: CD45RO-CCR7+CD27+CD95- naive CD8+ T cells expressing CXCR3 (TNR3+). These receptors came from a human donor in good health. Some clones in this sample may be carry-over from other donors' samples.

CDR3 residues: CASSDTGTLKRGGVYEQYF. J is TRBJ2-7 and V is TRBV9; the D call from TCRdb, TRBD1, cannot be confirmed without DNA. The CDR3 has 19 amino acids. The germline CDR1 and CDR2 sequences are SGDLS and YYNGEE.

This chain joins TRBV7-9 and TRBJ2-7; TCRdb outputs TRBD1, but without DNA this stays unchecked. This CDR3 is 15 amino acids long. Germline loops: CDR1 SEHNR, CDR2 FQNEAQ (reference sequence). The CDR3 reads CASSLGSQGSYEQYF.